This T cell receptor beta chain was identified in a study of cytomegalovirus exposure and HLA in healthy donors. Whole-study results and caveats: Previously analyzed data showed that most TCR beta V segments were productive at a frequency of about 90% or about 30%. More than 15,000 TCR beta sequences were associated with HLA alleles at 0.05 false discovery rate in a later analysis.

The PCR ran on 60 Vbeta and 13 Jbeta primers. Method: immunoSEQ multiplex PCR; TCRdb's copy keeps in-frame clones and lacks some. The table has 200,000 to 300,000 clones, approximately 85% seen once. The count of this clone is one. Its antigen is currently unknown. Between the trimmed V and J ends, which lost 2 bases and 7 bases, there was a span of 12 bases. The CDR3 consists of 15 residues. The germline V gene has CDR1 SEHNR and CDR2 FQNEAQ (reference sequence). The V call is TRBV7-9, the J call TRBJ1-6; D call uncertain. Sequencing used PBMCs. The sequence was obtained from a girl aged 2 to 10 in good health and CMV-seronegative. The CDR3: CASSLSLGHNSPLHF. CDR3 DNA: TGTGCCAGCAGCTTATCCCTCGGTCACAATTCACCCCTCCACTTT.